This T cell receptor beta chain comes out of a study of blood T cell repertoires in COVID-19. Overall study: Acute and convalescent COVID-19 samples came from the United States, Italy and Spain.

Per the authors' pipeline: Amplified reference gene primers provided the basis for estimating nucleated cell counts. Assay used: immunoSEQ multiplex PCR; TCRdb lists only in-frame clones, some missing. V, J and clone size were drawn from that table, and D and trimming were deduced from the DNA. The sample lists about 75,000 clones, roughly 90% occurring once. This clone was detected once. CDR3 size: 14 residues. CDR1 and CDR2 from the germline V gene are SGHVS and FQNEAQ. V was clipped by 5 bases and J by 4 bases; unmatched bases: 6. This clonotype was obtained from a human donor in a cohort sampled during active COVID-19. The rearrangement links TRBV7-8 to TRBJ1-1; the match to TRBD1 covers 8 bases. Sequences were obtained from peripheral blood. CDR3 residues: CASSPTGGGTEAFF. The CDR3 bases are TGTGCCAGCAGCCCCACAGGGGGGGGCACTGAAGCTTTCTTT. Variable domain in full (rest from reference TRBV7-8 and TRBJ1-1): GAGVSQSPRYKVAKRGQDVALRCDPISGHVSLFWYQQALGQGPEFLTYFQNEAQLDKSGLPSDRFFAERPEGSVSTLKIQRTQQEDSAVYLCASSPTGGGTEAFFGQGTRLTVV.